This T cell receptor (beta chain) was identified during a study of blood T cell repertoires in COVID-19 (dated by TCRdb to 2018 to 2021). Turning to the overall study: The collaborator samples originated in the United States, Italy and Spain and spanned the acute and convalescent phases of COVID-19. Samples were obtained from the ongoing ImmuneRACE study (first 160 participants) and from about 1,300 subjects provided by 6 global collaborators. The material from the prospective study consisted of cDNA or gDNA derived from T cells, B-cell-depleted T cells, or PBMCs. Subjects who had been exposed to COVID-19, were actively infected with it, or had recovered from it provided the deeply sampled blood TCRbeta repertoires that made up the dataset. The repertoires were made available in a free public database intended to serve as a resource for research on the immune response to SARS-CoV-2. The sample metadata nearly always contained a de-identified subject ID, COVID-19 status, age in years and sex. HLA class I and class II types, where available, came from metadata supplied by the sample provider rather than from assay-based typing.

What the research found in general, with its limitations: Clinical and demographic metadata were provided uncurated, with the amount varying by source and participant.

TCRbeta CDR3 regions were amplified from genomic DNA by means of the immunoSEQ Assay, a bias-controlled multiplex PCR. The study's processing was this. Nucleated cell counts per sample were estimated from amplification of reference gene primers within the assay. Sequence reads were collapsed and filtered to measure the absolute abundance of every unique TCRbeta CDR3 rearrangement. For each sample, productive Simpson clonality was calculated by taking the square root of Simpson's diversity index across productive rearrangements. The immuneACCESS repertoire file appears here via TCRdb, limited to in-frame rearrangements. These files lack a portion of the clones; in checked studies, under half of the deficit traces to unresolved V genes, and the cause of the others is not known. That table is the source of V, J and clone size, and D and trimming were worked out from the DNA. The sample table contains roughly 390,000 clones; only one count was recorded for approximately 89% of them. About 10% of the sample comes from the top ten.

On this clone: Its cognate antigen has yet to be identified. Per-nucleotide qualities are absent, and no much larger clonotype sits a single base away.

One collaborating source in Seattle enrolled patients while the patients were actively infected and followed the patients over time throughout the course of disease. The collaborating institutions used their own protocols to collect whole blood in K2EDTA tubes. For TCRbeta analysis, collaborator samples were shipped as frozen whole blood, as isolated PBMCs, or as DNA extracted from either sample type. The TCR originated in a woman aged 30 to 39 with COVID-19, enrolled during active disease. Sample: peripheral blood.

The CDR3 region: CASSLDRGTDTQYF. At the DNA level, the sequence is TGTGCCAGCAGTTTGGACAGGGGGACAGATACGCAGTATTTT. Here the chain combines TRBV28 and TRBJ2-3, and TRBD1 aligns with 10 junction nucleotides. CDR1 and CDR2, looked up from the germline V gene, are MDHEN and SYDVKM. The CDR3, from cysteine to phenylalanine, totals 14 residues. The DNA shown is the 42-base CDR3, in frame from base 1. Compared with germline, V lacks 3 bases and J lacks 3 bases; bases without a gene match: 0. The reference TRBV28 and TRBJ2-3 proteins fill in what lies around the CDR3, so the full variable domain reads DVKVTQSSRYLVKRTGEKVFLECVQDMDHENMFWYRQDPGLGLRLIYFSYDVKMKEKGDIPEGYSVSREKKERFSLILESASTNQTSMYLCASSLDRGTDTQYFGPGTRLTVL.